The TCR beta chain described here comes from a study of T cell clonality in common variable immunodeficiency. The study, taken as a whole, reports: Fewer deletions and N-nucleotide insertions were reportedly seen in common variable immunodeficiency TCR beta sequences.

The CDR3 totals 15 residues. CDR1 SEHNR and CDR2 FQNEAQ come from the germline V gene (reference sequence). The germline V and J ends were trimmed by 5 bases and 0 bases, with 14 bases remaining between them. The data were produced by immunoSEQ multiplex PCR, yet TCRdb's version contains in-frame clones alone and is incomplete. The sample is made up of roughly 25,000 clones, none counted only once. CVID meant reduced serum IgG, IgA and/or IgM plus specific antibody deficiency. This clone was seen repeatedly, ten times or more. The antigen is not known. The read falls 3 residues short of the CDR3 end, and the missing part is taken from the germline J gene.

The rearrangement links TRBV7-9 to TRBJ2-7; D may be TRBD1 (6 bases). Sequences were obtained from peripheral blood mononuclear cells. This clonotype was sampled from a human donor with common variable immunodeficiency. Partial CDR3 DNA: TGTGCCAGCAGCCGAGACCGCAGGGGCTCCTACGAG. Residues: CASSRDRRGSYE. The complete CDR3 reads CASSRDRRGSYEQYF.